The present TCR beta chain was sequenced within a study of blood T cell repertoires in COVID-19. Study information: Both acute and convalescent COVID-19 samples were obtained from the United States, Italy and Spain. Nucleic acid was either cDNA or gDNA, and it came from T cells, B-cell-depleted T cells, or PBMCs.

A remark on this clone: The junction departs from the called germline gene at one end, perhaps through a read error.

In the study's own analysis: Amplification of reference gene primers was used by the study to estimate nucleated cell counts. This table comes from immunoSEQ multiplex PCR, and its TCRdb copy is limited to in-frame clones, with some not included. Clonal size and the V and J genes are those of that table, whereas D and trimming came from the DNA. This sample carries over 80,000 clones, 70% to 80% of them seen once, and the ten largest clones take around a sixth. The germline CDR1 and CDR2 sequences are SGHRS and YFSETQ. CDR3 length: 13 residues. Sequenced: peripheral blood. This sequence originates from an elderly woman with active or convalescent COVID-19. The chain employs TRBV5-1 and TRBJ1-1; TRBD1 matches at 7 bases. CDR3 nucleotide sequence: TGTGCCAGCAGCTTGGCCGGACAGGACGCGACTTTCTTT. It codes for CASSLAGQDATFF.